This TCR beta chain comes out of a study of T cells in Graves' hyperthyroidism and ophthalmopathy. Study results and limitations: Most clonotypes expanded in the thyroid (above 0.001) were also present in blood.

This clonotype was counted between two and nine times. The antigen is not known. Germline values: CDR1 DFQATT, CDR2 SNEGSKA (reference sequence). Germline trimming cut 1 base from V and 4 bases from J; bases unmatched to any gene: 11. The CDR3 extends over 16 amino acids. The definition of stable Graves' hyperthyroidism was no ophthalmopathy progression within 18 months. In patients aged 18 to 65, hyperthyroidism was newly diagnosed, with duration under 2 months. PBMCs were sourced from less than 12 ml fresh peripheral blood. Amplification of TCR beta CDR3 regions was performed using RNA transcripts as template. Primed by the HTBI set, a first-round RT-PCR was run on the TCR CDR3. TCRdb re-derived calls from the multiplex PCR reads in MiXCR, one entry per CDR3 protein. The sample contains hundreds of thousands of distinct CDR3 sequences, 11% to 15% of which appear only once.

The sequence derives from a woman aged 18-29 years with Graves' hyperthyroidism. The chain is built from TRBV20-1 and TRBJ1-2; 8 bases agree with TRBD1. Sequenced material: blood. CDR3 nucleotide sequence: TGCAGTGCTAGAGGAGGCCCGGGACAGGTTTCCTATGGCTACACCTTC. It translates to CSARGGPGQVSYGYTF.